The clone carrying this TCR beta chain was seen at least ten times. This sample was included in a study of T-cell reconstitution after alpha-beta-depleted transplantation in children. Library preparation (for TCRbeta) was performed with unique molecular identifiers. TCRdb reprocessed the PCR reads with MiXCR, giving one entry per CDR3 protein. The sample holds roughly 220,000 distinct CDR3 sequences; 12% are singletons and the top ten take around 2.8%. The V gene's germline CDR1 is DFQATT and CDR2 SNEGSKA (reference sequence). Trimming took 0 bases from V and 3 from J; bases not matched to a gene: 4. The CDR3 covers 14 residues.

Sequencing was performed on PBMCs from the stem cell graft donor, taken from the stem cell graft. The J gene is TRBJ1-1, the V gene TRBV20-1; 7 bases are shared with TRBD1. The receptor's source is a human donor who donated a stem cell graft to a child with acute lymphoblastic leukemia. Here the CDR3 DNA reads TGCAGTGCTAGAGAACAGGGGTGGGACACTGAAGCTTTCTTT. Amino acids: CSAREQGWDTEAFF.